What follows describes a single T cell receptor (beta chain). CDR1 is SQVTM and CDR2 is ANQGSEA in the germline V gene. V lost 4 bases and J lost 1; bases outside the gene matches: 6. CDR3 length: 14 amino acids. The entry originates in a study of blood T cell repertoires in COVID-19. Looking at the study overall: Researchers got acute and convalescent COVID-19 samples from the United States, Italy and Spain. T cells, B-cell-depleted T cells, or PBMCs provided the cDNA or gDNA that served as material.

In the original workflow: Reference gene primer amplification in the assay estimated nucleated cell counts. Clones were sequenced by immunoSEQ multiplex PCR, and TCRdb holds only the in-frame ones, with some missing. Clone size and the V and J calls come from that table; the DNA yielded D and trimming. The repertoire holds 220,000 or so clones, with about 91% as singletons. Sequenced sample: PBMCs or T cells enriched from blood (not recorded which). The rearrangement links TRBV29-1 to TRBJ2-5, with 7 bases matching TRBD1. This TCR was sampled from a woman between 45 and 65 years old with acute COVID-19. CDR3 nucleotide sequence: TGCAGCGTTGTATCCGGGACAGCCCAAGAGACCCAGTACTTC. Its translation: CSVVSGTAQETQYF.